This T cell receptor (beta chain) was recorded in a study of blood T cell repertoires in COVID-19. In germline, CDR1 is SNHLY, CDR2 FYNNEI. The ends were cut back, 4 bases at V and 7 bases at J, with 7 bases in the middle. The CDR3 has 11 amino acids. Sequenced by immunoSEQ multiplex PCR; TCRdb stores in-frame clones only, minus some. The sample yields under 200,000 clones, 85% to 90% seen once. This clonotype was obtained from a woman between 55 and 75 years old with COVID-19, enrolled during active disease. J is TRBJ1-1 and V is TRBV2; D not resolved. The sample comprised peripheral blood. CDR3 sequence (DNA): TGTGCCAGCAGTGGATGGAGTGAAGCTTTCTTT. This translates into CASSGWSEAFF.